This T cell receptor (beta chain) emerged from a study of OX40 agonist ivuxolimab in advanced cancers. Study information: Patients enrolled in dose escalation were diagnosed with hepatocellular carcinoma, melanoma, renal cell or head and neck cancer.

Libraries were prepared by immunoSEQ multiplex PCR; TCRdb keeps only in-frame clonotypes and omits some of them. This table holds 73,000 or so clones, roughly 85% found once. The trim removed 3 bases at V and 4 bases at J, leaving 5 bases unmatched. The CDR3 covers 14 residues. Germline CDR1 reads LGHNA; CDR2 reads YNFKEQ. Systemic immunosuppression or a history of autoimmune disease excluded patients. The study's findings and limits: The CD4+ and CD8+ T cells in the blood had expanded clonally by week 6 at 0.1 to 3.0 mg/kg.

As for this clone: The antigen is unknown.

The sequence came from an adult with an advanced solid tumor such as melanoma, head and neck, liver or kidney cancer. The chain has TRBV4-2 and TRBJ1-1, with 7 bases lining up with TRBD1. The sample consisted of CD4+ or CD8+ T cells sorted from blood, taken in a trial of the OX40 agonist ivuxolimab. The CDR3 nucleotides are TGTGCCAGCAGCCATCTGGGGGACAGCACTGAAGCTTTCTTT. Translation: CASSHLGDSTEAFF.